The 14 T cell receptor beta chains given below trace back to one sample, sequenced in a study of blood T cells in healthy people across ages. Then a second PCR, running roughly 7 to 11 cycles, was carried out with a sample-barcoded 5' primer and a J-beta primer mix. One entry per CDR3 protein, called by TCRdb with MiXCR from the 5' RACE reads. The table has 1,300,000 or so distinct CDR3 sequences, 45% to 70% seen once; the top ten hold roughly 7%. What was sequenced was blood. The receptors come from a young man in good health.

The CDR3 is CASSPRGSPGKTDTQYF. As DNA, the CDR3 is TGTGCCAGCAGCCCTAGAGGTTCCCCGGGAAAAACAGATACGCAGTATTTT. The chain couples TRBV7-2 to TRBJ2-3; TRBD2 is a possible D gene (5 bases). The CDR3 is made up of 17 amino acids. V was shortened by 5 bases and J by 3 bases, with 21 bases between the two germline ends. Germline values: CDR1 SGHTA, CDR2 FQGNSA. Full variable domain (outside the CDR3, taken from reference TRBV7-2 and TRBJ2-3): GAGVSQSPSNKVTEKGKDVELRCDPISGHTALYWYRQSLGQGLEFLIYFQGNSAPDKSGLPSDRFSAERTGGSVSTLTIQRTQQEDSAVYLCASSPRGSPGKTDTQYFGPGTRLTVL.

The CDR3 DNA reads TGCGCCAGCAGCACCCGGGACACAGGATCCTACGAGCAGTACTTC. It specifies CASSTRDTGSYEQYF. The J gene is TRBJ2-4, the V gene TRBV4-1; D is perhaps TRBD1 (6 bases). The end of the DNA aligns better with TRBJ2-7, so the J call may be wrong. The germline gives CDR1 MGHRA, CDR2 YSYEKL. The CDR3 loop spans 15 amino acids.

J is TRBJ2-3 and V is TRBV10-3, with unresolved D. The V end lost 2 bases, the J end lost 3 bases, and 12 bases lay between the germline ends. CDR1 and CDR2 from the germline V gene are ENHRY and SYGVKD. This CDR3 is built from 15 residues. CDR3 sequence reads: CAISEPGSRTDTQYF. The CDR3 DNA reads as TGTGCCATCAGTGAGCCAGGAAGTCGGACAGATACGCAGTATTTT.

This clonotype was recorded a few times. V usage is TRBV4-1 and J usage is TRBJ2-7, with D unclear. The CDR3 consists of 13 residues. The germline gives CDR1 MGHRA, CDR2 YSYEKL. V was shortened by 2 bases and J by 4 bases, with 9 bases between the two germline ends. The CDR3 sequence: CASSQLDGYEQYF. DNA of the CDR3: TGCGCCAGCAGCCAACTCGACGGGTACGAGCAGTACTTC.

This clonotype was found a few times. The chain is built from TRBV4-1 and TRBJ2-3, with D unclear. CDR1 is MGHRA, CDR2 YSYEKL, per germline. Between the trimmed V and J ends, which lost 2 bases and 5 bases, there was a span of 11 bases. The CDR3 is 14 residues long. DNA of the CDR3: TGCGCCAGCAGCCAACGGGTTGGTGGAGATACGCAGTATTTT. Amino acids: CASSQRVGGDTQYF.

The sample holds a few counts of this clonotype. The chain is built from TRBV24-1 and TRBJ2-1; D gene ambiguous. V gave up 2 bases and J gave up 7 bases, with 8 bases separating them. Per germline, CDR1 KGHDR and CDR2 SFDVKD. The CDR3 loop spans 13 amino acids. The CDR3, as DNA: TGTGCCACCAGTGATTCCCCTGGGAATGAGCAGTTCTTC. It yields the protein CATSDSPGNEQFF.

The rearrangement uses TRBV7-9 and TRBJ1-5, with a possible D match to TRBD1 (6 bases). Trimming took 7 bases from V and 4 from J, leaving 20 bases between them. The CDR3 runs to 16 residues. CDR1 SEHNR and CDR2 FQNEAQ come from the germline V gene (reference sequence). CDR3: CASNQYRALANQPQHF. Written as DNA, the CDR3 is TGTGCCAGCAACCAATACAGGGCTTTGGCGAATCAGCCCCAGCATTTT.

This chain links TRBV6-1 with TRBJ2-5; D is unclear. The CDR3 covers 13 residues. Germline loops: CDR1 MNHNS, CDR2 SASEGT. Trimming shortened V by 5 bases and J by 3 bases, and 10 bases separated the two germline ends. CDR3 in DNA: TGTGCCAGCAGTTCTGTTTCAGAAGAGACCCAGTACTTC. Translated: CASSSVSEETQYF.

The V gene is TRBV4-2, the J gene TRBJ2-7, with 9 bases fitting TRBD1. The CDR3 runs 15 residues. Losses at the gene ends were 3 bases for V and 7 bases for J; bases not matched to a gene: 10. Germline loops: CDR1 LGHNA, CDR2 YNFKEQ. CDR3 protein: CASSHPDRGSGEQYF. In DNA, the CDR3 is TGTGCCAGCAGCCACCCCGACAGGGGGAGTGGTGAGCAGTACTTC.

V usage is TRBV19 and J usage is TRBJ2-1; 11 nucleotides align to TRBD1. This CDR3 spans 16 amino acids. Germline V gene lookup returns CDR1 LNHDA and CDR2 SQIVND (reference sequence). Germline trimming cut 0 bases from V and 7 bases from J; bases unmatched to any gene: 5. CDR3 bases: TGTGCCAGTAGTATAGACGGGGACAGGGGGTGGAATGAGCAGTTCTTC. Translated: CASSIDGDRGWNEQFF.

The rearrangement links TRBV3-1 to TRBJ2-4; tentative D call: TRBD2 (6 bases). Matching the DNA end better, TRBJ2-7 makes the J call doubtful. This CDR3 spans 12 amino acids. In germline, CDR1 is LGHDT, CDR2 YNNKEL (reference sequence). CDR3 protein: CASSTHSGEQYF. The CDR3 DNA is TGTGCCAGCAGCACACATAGCGGCGAGCAGTACTTC.

The chain combines TRBV7-2 with TRBJ2-1; 8 bases align to TRBD2. Trimming took 5 bases from V and 5 from J; bases not matched to a gene: 11. Germline lookup yields CDR1 SGHTA and CDR2 FQGNSA. The CDR3 is 16 amino acids. The CDR3 protein is CASSLQRELLDNEQFF. The CDR3 DNA follows: TGTGCCAGCAGCCTCCAGCGGGAGTTGTTGGACAATGAGCAGTTCTTC.

The V gene is TRBV9, the J gene TRBJ2-2, with D hard to call. V was clipped by 4 bases and J by 0 bases, with 10 bases between them. The CDR3 totals 15 residues. CDR1 SGDLS and CDR2 YYNGEE come from the germline V gene. The CDR3 sequence is CASSLRNSNTGELFF. In DNA, the CDR3 is TGTGCCAGCAGCCTCCGGAACTCGAACACCGGGGAGCTGTTTTTT.

This sequence joins TRBV7-9 and TRBJ2-1; D unclear. Per germline, CDR1 SEHNR and CDR2 FQNEAQ (reference sequence). V was trimmed by 4 bases and J by 9 bases, leaving 7 bases between them. The length of the CDR3 is 11 residues. The CDR3 reads CASSSGIEQFF. In nucleotides, the CDR3 is TGTGCCAGCAGCTCCGGCATTGAGCAGTTCTTC.